A selection of T cell receptor beta chains follows, all from one sample in a study of OX40 agonist ivuxolimab in advanced cancers. The assay was immunoSEQ multiplex PCR, and TCRdb's table has in-frame clones only and misses some. This table holds 50,000 or so clones, over 80% found once. Source: CD4+ or CD8+ T cells sorted from blood, taken in a trial of the OX40 agonist ivuxolimab. All receptors derive from an adult with an advanced solid tumor such as melanoma, head and neck, liver or kidney cancer. Both conserved end residues are part of each CDR3. D genes are given only for firm matches. Clone size is shown for a subset of rows, as once, few, many or a class of expanded clone.

clone_size cdr3_length j_call v_call d_call cdr3_nt cdr3_aa
. 15 TRBJ2-1 TRBV7-2 . TGTGCCAGCAGCACTAGTCTAGGGGGGCTCAATGAGCAGTTCTTC CASSTSLGGLNEQFF
once 15 TRBJ2-5 TRBV5-1 . TGCGCCAGCAGCTTGGGCCCCCTTCAGGGGGAGACCCAGTACTTC CASSLGPLQGETQYF
. 15 TRBJ2-1 TRBV5-4 TRBD2 TGTGCCAGCAGCCAGGGACTAGCGGGGGTTAATGAGCAGTTCTTC CASSQGLAGVNEQFF
. 15 TRBJ1-3 TRBV5-1 . TGCGCCAGCAGCTTGGCTGGGGCTTACGGAAACACCATATATTTT CASSLAGAYGNTIYF
. 12 TRBJ1-2 TRBV9 . TGTGCCAGCAGCGAAACAGGGCGAGGCTACACCTTC CASSETGRGYTF
few 14 TRBJ1-6 TRBV10-1 TRBD1 TGCGCCAGCTCCCCGGGACAGGGGGTATCACCCCTCCACTTT CASSPGQGVSPLHF
. 14 TRBJ1-1 TRBV6-5 . TGTGCCAGCAGTGCGGGGGGCAGAAACACTGAAGCTTTCTTT CASSAGGRNTEAFF
. 15 TRBJ1-6 TRBV5-5 . TGTGCCAGCAGCGGCGGGGGAGGTATCAATTCACCCCTCCACTTT CASSGGGGINSPLHF
once 13 TRBJ2-2 TRBV6-5 . TGTGCCAGCAGTTACTTACAGACCGGGGAGCTGTTTTTT CASSYLQTGELFF
. 14 TRBJ2-2 TRBV18 . TGTGCCAGCTCCCCTCTGACCGGGACCGGGGAGCTGTTTTTT CASSPLTGTGELFF
. 12 TRBJ1-2 TRBV19 . TGTGCCAGTAGGGAAGGGGACTATGGCTACACCTTC CASREGDYGYTF
. 12 TRBJ1-4 TRBV30 . TGTGCCTGGAGTGTAACTAATGAAAAACTGTTTTTT CAWSVTNEKLFF
. 14 TRBJ1-1 TRBV11-2 TRBD1 TGTGCCAGCAGGCGATCTGAGGGACAGGGAGTAGCTTTCTTT CASRRSEGQGVAFF
. 20 TRBJ2-1 TRBV23-1 TRBD2 TGCGCCAGCAGTCACCCCCACTCCGAGCCCGGGACTAGCGGGGTTCAGGAGCAGTTCTTC CASSHPHSEPGTSGVQEQFF
. 14 TRBJ1-5 TRBV7-2 . TGTGCCAGCAGCTTTAAGGTAGGGAGTCAGCCCCAGCATTTT CASSFKVGSQPQHF
once 13 TRBJ1-2 TRBV4-3 . TGCGCCAGCAGCCAAGATTGGGGGGTTGGCTACACCTTC CASSQDWGVGYTF
once 16 TRBJ1-3 TRBV18 . TGTGCCAGCTCACTCCGGACGGCCTACTCTGGAAACACCATATATTTT CASSLRTAYSGNTIYF